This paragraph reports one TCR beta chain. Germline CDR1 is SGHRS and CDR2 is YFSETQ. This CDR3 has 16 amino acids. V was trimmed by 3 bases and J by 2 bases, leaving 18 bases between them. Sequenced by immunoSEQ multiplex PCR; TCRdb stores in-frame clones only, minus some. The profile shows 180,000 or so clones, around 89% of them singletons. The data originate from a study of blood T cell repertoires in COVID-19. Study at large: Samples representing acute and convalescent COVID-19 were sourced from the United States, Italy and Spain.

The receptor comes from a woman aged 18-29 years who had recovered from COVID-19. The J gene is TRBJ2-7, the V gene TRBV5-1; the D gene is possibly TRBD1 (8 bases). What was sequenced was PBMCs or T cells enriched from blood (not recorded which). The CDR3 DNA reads TGCGCCAGCAGCTGGGGGGGAGGACAGGGCCCCTACGAGCAGTACTTC. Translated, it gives CASSWGGGQGPYEQYF.